Below are 21 T cell receptor beta chains sequenced from a single sample in a study of blood T cell repertoires in COVID-19 (dated by TCRdb to 2020 to 2021). Library creation used the immunoSEQ multiplex PCR assay. Here the immuneACCESS table is served through TCRdb, limited to in-frame sequences with V and J called. Missing clones are a known gap in these copies; in checked studies unresolved V genes cover under half, and the rest lacks a known reason. Recorded for this sample are about 310,000 clones; around 86% of them occurred a single time. The ten largest clones represent 1% of the sample. Sequencing input: peripheral blood. The receptor source for this set is a man between 45 and 60 years old with active or convalescent COVID-19.

The chain carries TRBV7-9 and TRBJ1-3; 8 nucleotides agree with TRBD1. Germline V lookup: CDR1 SEHNR, CDR2 FQNEAQ (reference sequence). The V segment lost 5 bases and the J segment 1 base; nucleotides outside the gene matches: 4. The CDR3 covers 15 residues. CDR3 protein: CASSMDRVSGNTIYF. Written as DNA, the CDR3 is TGTGCCAGCAGCATGGACAGGGTGTCTGGAAACACCATATATTTT.

This clone was seen only once. The CDR3 reads CASGLVPSREGLDEQYF. DNA for the CDR3: TGTGCTAGTGGTTTGGTACCTTCGCGGGAGGGACTGGACGAGCAGTACTTC. The chain employs TRBV12-5 and TRBJ2-7; 9 nucleotides line up with TRBD2. Germline trimming cut 0 bases from V and 5 bases from J; bases unmatched to any gene: 11. Germline assignment: CDR1 LGHNT and CDR2 FRNRAP. CDR3 length: 17 residues. Looking up the rest from reference TRBV12-5 and TRBJ2-7 gives the full variable domain: DARVTQTPRHKVTEMGQEVTMRCQPILGHNTVFWYRQTMMQGLELLAYFRNRAPLDDSGMPKDRFSAEMPDATLATLKIQPSEPRDSAVYFCASGLVPSREGLDEQYFGPGTRLTVT.

This clone has only a few counts. This chain connects TRBV11-2 to TRBJ2-5; D uncertain. CDR1 and CDR2 from the germline V gene are SGHAT and FQNNGV. This CDR3 is 13 amino acids long. V shed 3 bases and J shed 1 base, with 6 bases lying between them. CDR3 nucleotides: TGTGCCAGCAGCTTCACTTTCCAAGAGACCCAGTACTTC. This encodes CASSFTFQETQYF.

The rearrangement links TRBV30 to TRBJ1-2; weak D call: TRBD1 (6 bases). Germline-derived CDR1 and CDR2 are GTSNPN and SVGIG (reference sequence). Between the trimmed V and J ends, which lost 2 bases and 4 bases, there was a span of 8 bases. This CDR3 is built from 12 residues. The CDR3 region has the DNA TGTGCCTGGAGTCAGGGGCCCTATGGCTACACCTTC. This codes for CAWSQGPYGYTF.

V usage is TRBV10-2 and J usage is TRBJ1-3; no definite D call. CDR3 length: 17 residues. V gave up 0 bases and J gave up 2 bases, with 14 bases separating them. Germline CDR1 reads WSHSY; CDR2 reads SAAADI. CDR3 in DNA: TGCGCCAGCAGTGAGTCGTTGACCGGCGAGGCTGGAAACACCATATATTTT. Translation: CASSESLTGEAGNTIYF.

The chain couples TRBV5-5 to TRBJ1-4; maybe TRBD1 (5 bases). Trimming took off 0 bases at V and 5 bases at J, with 14 bases between the two ends. Germline V gene lookup returns CDR1 SGHKS and CDR2 YYEKEE (reference sequence). The CDR3 sequence is 16 residues long. The CDR3 protein is CASSLDPQGRNEKLFF. Written as DNA, the CDR3 is TGTGCCAGCAGCTTGGACCCCCAGGGCCGGAATGAAAAACTGTTTTTT.

The chain is built from TRBV4-1 and TRBJ2-1; TRBD1 matches at 7 bases. After removal of 2 bases from V and 2 bases from J, the junction contained 6 bases not matched to a gene. The CDR3 extends over 16 amino acids. Germline V gives CDR1 MGHRA, CDR2 YSYEKL. This CDR3 reads CASSQRDSSPYNEQFF. The CDR3, as DNA: TGCGCCAGCAGCCAAAGGGACAGTTCACCCTACAATGAGCAGTTCTTC.

The chain has TRBV30 and TRBJ1-1; tentative D call: TRBD1 (5 bases). Germline V gene sequence: CDR1 GTSNPN, CDR2 SVGIG (reference sequence). The CDR3 spans 14 residues. V lost 0 bases to trimming and J lost 4 bases, with 12 bases between them. CDR3 region: CAWSVGGTGTEAFF. The CDR3 region has the DNA TGTGCCTGGAGTGTAGGAGGGACCGGCACTGAAGCTTTCTTT.

The gene calls are TRBV28 and TRBJ1-5; D is possibly TRBD1 (5 bases). The germline CDR1 and CDR2 sequences are MDHEN and SYDVKM. The V end lost 4 bases, the J end lost 1 base, and 14 bases lay between the germline ends. There are 16 residues in the CDR3. The CDR3 protein is CASSWGGGMSNQPQHF. The CDR3 nucleotides read TGTGCCAGCAGTTGGGGGGGAGGCATGAGCAATCAGCCCCAGCATTTT.

This chain joins TRBV3-1 (or the pseudogene TRBV3-2) and TRBJ2-1, with D hard to call. V lost 3 bases and J 3 bases, leaving 15 bases between the germline ends. CDR1 is LGHDT and CDR2 is YNNKEL in the germline V gene (reference sequence). The CDR3 covers 16 residues. The CDR3 DNA reads TGTGCCAGCAGCCAGACCCGGGTACTAAGCTACAATGAGCAGTTCTTC. It specifies CASSQTRVLSYNEQFF.

V and J are TRBV6-4 and TRBJ2-3, with 11 bases aligning to TRBD2. Germline lookup yields CDR1 MRHNA and CDR2 SNTAGT. This CDR3 is 15 amino acids long. Germline trimming cut 6 bases from V and 2 bases from J; bases unmatched to any gene: 4. CDR3 coding DNA: TGTGCCAGCAGCCAACTAGCGGGAGTCACAGATACGCAGTATTTT. It codes for CASSQLAGVTDTQYF.

The chain carries TRBV9 and TRBJ2-3; tentative D call: TRBD2 (5 bases). CDR3 length: 16 amino acids. Germline V gene data show CDR1 as SGDLS and CDR2 as YYNGEE. Trimming stripped 3 bases from V and 1 base from J, with 15 bases between. DNA for the CDR3: TGTGCCAGCAGCGCAAGCGGAGCCCCCGGCACAGATACGCAGTATTTT. This translates into CASSASGAPGTDTQYF.

This rearrangement joins TRBV6-2 or TRBV6-3 to TRBJ2-7, with TRBD2 matching over 8 bases. Germline V gene sequence: CDR1 MNHEY, CDR2 SVGEGT. The junction had 7 bases not matched to a gene; V was cut back by 6 bases and J by 3 bases. CDR3 size: 14 residues. The CDR3 DNA follows: TGTGCCAGCAGCCCCCGGGGGGGGATCTACGAGCAGTACTTC. Translated: CASSPRGGIYEQYF.

The chain recombines TRBV18 with TRBJ1-5; D not resolved. Germline lookup yields CDR1 KGHSH and CDR2 LQKENI. V lost 4 bases and J lost 3, with 7 bases in between. The CDR3 contains 13 residues. CDR3 sequence: CASSRTDNQPQHF. For the CDR3, the DNA is TGTGCCAGCTCACGAACAGACAATCAGCCCCAGCATTTT.

Remarks on this clone: The same CDR3 is also encoded by other DNA sequences in this sample. This chain links TRBV5-1 with TRBJ1-1; 9 nucleotides agree with TRBD1. The CDR3 runs 13 residues. V dropped 4 bases and J dropped 5; count of bases not matched to a gene: 3. In germline, CDR1 is SGHRS, CDR2 YFSETQ. CDR3 coding DNA: TGCGCCAGCAGCCCCGGACAGGGGACTGAAGCTTTCTTT. Translated: CASSPGQGTEAFF.

The chain uses TRBV6-5 and TRBJ2-7, with 10 bases matching TRBD2. The germline gives CDR1 MNHEY, CDR2 SVGAGI. There are 15 residues in the CDR3. Trimming cost V 2 bases and J 5 bases; bases outside gene matches: 6. This chain's CDR3 is CASSYASSGGHEQYF. The CDR3 DNA is TGTGCCAGCAGTTACGCGTCTAGCGGGGGTCACGAGCAGTACTTC.

This clone was seen once. This rearrangement joins TRBV9 to TRBJ2-3; tentative D call: TRBD1 (6 bases). Germline V lookup: CDR1 SGDLS, CDR2 YYNGEE. The CDR3 has 15 residues. Trimming took 4 bases from V and 5 from J, leaving 17 bases between them. The CDR3 loop reads CASSIQQGRLDTQYF. In nucleotides, the CDR3 is TGTGCCAGCAGCATCCAACAGGGACGGTTAGATACGCAGTATTTT. The full variable domain, in which reference TRBV9 and TRBJ2-3 provide the parts outside the CDR3, is DSGVTQTPKHLITATGQRVTLRCSPRSGDLSVYWYQQSLDQGLQFLIQYYNGEERAKGNILERFSAQQFPDLHSELNLSSLELGDSALYFCASSIQQGRLDTQYFGPGTRLTVL.

This chain links TRBV11-2 with TRBJ2-7, with 8 bases identical to TRBD2. In germline, CDR1 is SGHAT, CDR2 FQNNGV. V lost 0 bases, J lost 5 bases, and 9 bases stayed unmatched. The CDR3 totals 16 residues. The CDR3 DNA follows: TGTGCCAGCAGCTTAGATCGGGGGGGCACGTCCCACGAGCAGTACTTC. Protein product: CASSLDRGGTSHEQYF.

The V gene is TRBV5-4, the J gene TRBJ1-2; 7 bases are shared with TRBD1. Germline values: CDR1 SGHNT, CDR2 YYREEE (reference sequence). Unmatched junction bases numbered 4, after V lost 4 bases and J lost 4 bases. The CDR3 has 13 residues. The CDR3 nucleotides are TGTGCCAGCAGCGTTGACAGGGCCTATGGCTACACCTTC. Translating gives CASSVDRAYGYTF.

This rearrangement joins TRBV9 to TRBJ1-2, with D tentatively TRBD1 (5 bases). Germline V CDR1 and CDR2: SGDLS, YYNGEE. This CDR3 is 13 amino acids long. V gave up 3 bases and J gave up 2 bases, with 8 bases separating them. CDR3 sequence: CASSDGGNYGYTF. CDR3 coding DNA: TGTGCCAGCAGCGACGGGGGAAACTATGGCTACACCTTC.

V gene TRBV5-6 combines with J gene TRBJ1-4; tentative D call: TRBD1 (6 bases). Germline V gene data show CDR1 as SGHDT and CDR2 as YYEEEE. The CDR3 is 15 amino acids. The V end lost 5 bases, the J end lost 5 bases, and 16 bases lay between the germline ends. The CDR3 coding sequence is TGTGCCAGCAGTCCCCGCACAGGGAGCAATGAAAAACTGTTTTTT. Protein: CASSPRTGSNEKLFF.